The present TCR beta chain was sequenced within a study of T cell repertoires in aging, cancer and after chemotherapy. About the research overall: Six age groups, ranging from 30 or younger to 70 or older, included the donors.

Note on this clonotype: The antigen is unknown.

V lost 2 bases to trimming and J lost 12 bases, with 23 bases between them. CDR3 length equals 16 residues. The germline V gene has CDR1 SGHNT and CDR2 YYREEE (reference sequence). Rearranged V-D-J TRB sequences were amplified with a mixed TRB-A/B primer pool. TCRdb re-called the multiplex PCR reads through MiXCR, storing one row per CDR3 protein. Of about 1,600 distinct CDR3 sequences in the sample, 23% were seen once. Amplification of TCR beta used genomic DNA extracted from peripheral blood. Study observations and caveats: In each cancer cohort, median generation probability increased across chemotherapy, suggesting thymic output rebounded. In healthy donors, age-related TCR diversity loss mainly reflected lost richness.

The sequencing sample was made of blood. The chain recombines TRBV5-4 with TRBJ1-4; D remains ambiguous. The sequence derives from a human donor with a solid tumor. As DNA, the CDR3 is TGTGCCAGCAGCTTAGTGCGGTCAGCCCCCCGGTCGGAACTGTTTTTT. As protein: CASSLVRSAPRSELFF.